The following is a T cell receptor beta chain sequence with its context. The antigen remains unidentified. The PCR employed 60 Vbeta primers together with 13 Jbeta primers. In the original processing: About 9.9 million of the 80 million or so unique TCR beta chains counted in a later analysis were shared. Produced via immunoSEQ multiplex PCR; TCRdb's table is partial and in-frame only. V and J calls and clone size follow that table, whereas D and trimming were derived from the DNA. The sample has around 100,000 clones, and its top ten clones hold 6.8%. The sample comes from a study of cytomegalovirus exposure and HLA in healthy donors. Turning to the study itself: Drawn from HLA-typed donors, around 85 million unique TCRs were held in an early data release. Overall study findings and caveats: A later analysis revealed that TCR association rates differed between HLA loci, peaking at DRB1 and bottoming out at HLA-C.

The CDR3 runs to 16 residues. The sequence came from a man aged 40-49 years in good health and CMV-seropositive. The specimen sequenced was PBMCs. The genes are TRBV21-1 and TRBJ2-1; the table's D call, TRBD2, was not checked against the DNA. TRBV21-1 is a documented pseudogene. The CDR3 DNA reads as TGTGCCAGCAGCAAAGATCTCGCGGGAGTGGCGAATGAGCAGTTCTTC. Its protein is CASSKDLAGVANEQFF.